This TCR beta chain is from a study of blood T cell repertoires in COVID-19. Unmatched junction bases numbered 9, after V lost 4 bases and J lost 7 bases. The CDR3 is 15 residues long. Germline V gene lookup returns CDR1 LNHDA and CDR2 SQIVND (reference sequence). Sequenced by immunoSEQ multiplex PCR; TCRdb stores in-frame clones only, minus some. The top ten clones hold approximately 2% of a sample with more than 85,000 clones, around 88% of them seen once. V and J are TRBV19 and TRBJ2-3; 9 bases line up with TRBD2. The specimen sequenced was peripheral blood. This TCR came from a man aged 45-65 years with COVID-19, enrolled during active disease. The CDR3 reads CASSTLRAGGNTQYF. The DNA for the CDR3 is TGTGCCAGTAGTACGCTTCGAGCGGGGGGTAATACGCAGTATTTT.